This is a list of T cell receptor beta chains from one sample in a study of cytomegalovirus exposure and HLA in healthy donors. Measured with immunoSEQ multiplex PCR; TCRdb has only the in-frame clones, and not every one. The repertoire holds about 130,000 clones, with approximately 91% as singletons. Sequences were obtained from PBMCs. The receptor set was obtained from a young man in good health and CMV-seronegative. CDR3s include the opening cysteine and the closing phenylalanine or tryptophan. A D gene is named only where the DNA matches it firmly. Clone size appears in some rows only: once, few, many, or a class for an expanded clone.

CDR3aa: CAISPGTGQETQYF
CDR3nt: TGTGCCATCAGCCCCGGGACAGGGCAAGAGACCCAGTACTTC
len: 14
v_gene: TRBV10-3
abundance: -
j_gene: TRBJ2-5
d_gene: TRBD1

CDR3aa: CATKRSSGANVLTF
CDR3nt: TGTGCCACCAAACGGAGCTCTGGGGCCAACGTCCTGACTTTC
len: 14
v_gene: TRBV6-6
abundance: -
j_gene: TRBJ2-6
d_gene: -

CDR3aa: CASSPESYNEQFF
CDR3nt: TGTGCCAGCAGCCCGGAGTCCTACAATGAGCAGTTCTTC
len: 13
v_gene: TRBV11-2
abundance: -
j_gene: TRBJ2-1
d_gene: -

CDR3aa: CASSPRTANTEAFF
CDR3nt: TGTGCCAGCAGCCCGCGGACAGCAAACACTGAAGCTTTCTTT
len: 14
v_gene: TRBV9
abundance: -
j_gene: TRBJ1-1
d_gene: -

CDR3aa: CASSQVVGDYKNEQFF
CDR3nt: TGTGCCAGCAGCCAAGTAGTGGGGGACTATAAAAATGAGCAGTTCTTC
len: 16
v_gene: TRBV4-2
abundance: -
j_gene: TRBJ2-1
d_gene: TRBD2

CDR3aa: CASSLSRTNSYEQYF
CDR3nt: TGTGCCAGCAGCTTATCCAGGACTAATTCCTACGAGCAGTACTTC
len: 15
v_gene: TRBV7-3
abundance: -
j_gene: TRBJ2-7
d_gene: -

CDR3aa: CAISKQGTDTEAFF
CDR3nt: TGTGCCATCAGTAAACAGGGAACAGACACTGAAGCTTTCTTT
len: 14
v_gene: TRBV10-3
abundance: -
j_gene: TRBJ1-1
d_gene: -

CDR3aa: CASSSGQLNSYNEQFF
CDR3nt: TGTGCCAGCAGCTCGGGACAACTAAACTCCTACAATGAGCAGTTCTTC
len: 16
v_gene: TRBV5-6
abundance: -
j_gene: TRBJ2-1
d_gene: -

CDR3aa: CASRLIAVGPNEQFF
CDR3nt: TGTGCCAGCAGACTAATAGCGGTGGGGCCCAATGAGCAGTTCTTC
len: 15
v_gene: TRBV27
abundance: once
j_gene: TRBJ2-1
d_gene: -

CDR3aa: CASRRQGARETQYF
CDR3nt: TGTGCCAGCAGGAGACAGGGGGCTCGGGAGACCCAGTACTTC
len: 14
v_gene: TRBV6-5
abundance: -
j_gene: TRBJ2-5
d_gene: TRBD1

CDR3aa: CASSVEGYNEQFF
CDR3nt: TGTGCCAGCAGCGTAGAGGGGTACAATGAGCAGTTCTTC
len: 13
v_gene: TRBV9
abundance: -
j_gene: TRBJ2-1
d_gene: -

CDR3aa: CASSTGLVGSNEQFF
CDR3nt: TGTGCCAGCAGCACGGGACTAGTCGGATCCAATGAGCAGTTCTTC
len: 15
v_gene: TRBV6-5
abundance: -
j_gene: TRBJ2-1
d_gene: TRBD2

CDR3aa: CASTFTGGSTGPEAFF
CDR3nt: TGCGCCAGCACCTTTACAGGGGGCAGTACGGGGCCTGAAGCTTTCTTT
len: 16
v_gene: TRBV5-1
abundance: once
j_gene: TRBJ1-1
d_gene: TRBD1

CDR3aa: CASSLGGNNNEQFF
CDR3nt: TGCGCCAGCAGCTTGGGAGGGAATAACAATGAGCAGTTCTTC
len: 14
v_gene: TRBV5-1
abundance: once
j_gene: TRBJ2-1
d_gene: -

CDR3aa: CASSPGLPGGLNEQFF
CDR3nt: TGTGCCAGCTCACCCGGACTTCCCGGGGGTCTCAATGAGCAGTTCTTC
len: 16
v_gene: TRBV18
abundance: -
j_gene: TRBJ2-1
d_gene: -

CDR3aa: CAWSEGGSQPQHF
CDR3nt: TGTGCCTGGAGTGAGGGGGGGTCTCAGCCCCAGCATTTT
len: 13
v_gene: TRBV30
abundance: -
j_gene: TRBJ1-5
d_gene: -

CDR3aa: CASSLDRGKTQYF
CDR3nt: TGTGCCAGCAGCCTGGACAGGGGGAAGACCCAGTACTTC
len: 13
v_gene: TRBV6-5
abundance: -
j_gene: TRBJ2-5
d_gene: TRBD1

CDR3aa: CTSRFRGPMNTEAFF
CDR3nt: TGCACCAGCCGCTTTCGCGGTCCCATGAACACTGAAGCTTTCTTT
len: 15
v_gene: TRBV1
abundance: -
j_gene: TRBJ1-1
d_gene: -

CDR3aa: CASSFSGTGANVLTF
CDR3nt: TGTGCCAGCAGTTTCTCAGGTACTGGGGCCAACGTCCTGACTTTC
len: 15
v_gene: TRBV27
abundance: -
j_gene: TRBJ2-6
d_gene: -

CDR3aa: CASRRGLAGAAGELFF
CDR3nt: TGTGCCAGCCGTAGGGGACTAGCGGGAGCGGCCGGGGAGCTGTTTTTT
len: 16
v_gene: TRBV2
abundance: -
j_gene: TRBJ2-2
d_gene: TRBD2

CDR3aa: CASSFTDSTDTQYF
CDR3nt: TGTGCCAGCAGCTTCACAGACAGCACAGATACGCAGTATTTT
len: 14
v_gene: TRBV7-9
abundance: -
j_gene: TRBJ2-3
d_gene: -

CDR3aa: CASSVGIGLADQETQYF
CDR3nt: TGTGCCAGCAGCGTAGGCATAGGACTAGCGGACCAAGAGACCCAGTACTTC
len: 17
v_gene: TRBV9
abundance: -
j_gene: TRBJ2-5
d_gene: TRBD2

CDR3aa: CASSATGVAEAFF
CDR3nt: TGTGCCAGCAGCGCAACAGGGGTTGCTGAAGCTTTCTTT
len: 13
v_gene: TRBV5-4
abundance: -
j_gene: TRBJ1-1
d_gene: TRBD1

CDR3aa: CASTLGGLAGIGEQYF
CDR3nt: TGTGCCAGCACCCTTGGAGGGCTAGCGGGAATTGGCGAGCAGTACTTC
len: 16
v_gene: TRBV7-2
abundance: -
j_gene: TRBJ2-7
d_gene: TRBD2

CDR3aa: CASSDTGRNTEAFF
CDR3nt: TGTGCCAGCTCAGACACAGGGAGAAACACTGAAGCTTTCTTT
len: 14
v_gene: TRBV18
abundance: -
j_gene: TRBJ1-1
d_gene: -

CDR3aa: CASSPRGGANWGTEAFF
CDR3nt: TGTGCCAGCAGCCCTAGAGGGGGCGCAAATTGGGGCACTGAAGCTTTCTTT
len: 17
v_gene: TRBV13
abundance: few
j_gene: TRBJ1-1
d_gene: TRBD1

CDR3aa: CASSSRQGNEKLFF
CDR3nt: TGTGCCAGCAGCTCCCGACAGGGTAATGAAAAACTGTTTTTT
len: 14
v_gene: TRBV5-4
abundance: -
j_gene: TRBJ1-4
d_gene: TRBD1